The following is a T cell receptor beta chain sequence with its context. V gave up 5 bases and J gave up 3 bases; unmatched junction bases: 18. Germline CDR1 and CDR2: MNHEY and SMNVEV (reference sequence). The CDR3 contains 20 residues. These data are taken from a study of blood T cell repertoires in COVID-19. Using immunoSEQ multiplex PCR, the repertoire was profiled, and TCRdb retains in-frame clones only, with some absent. The sample has about 180,000 clones, 86% seen once. Source material: PBMCs or T cells enriched from blood (not recorded which). V is TRBV27 and J is TRBJ2-2; TRBD2 matches at 10 bases. This TCR was sampled from a young woman who had recovered from COVID-19. The CDR3 region has the DNA TGTGCCAGCAGTGCTTTAGCGGGAGGACTCTGGGTTTTGCACACCGGGGAGCTGTTTTTT. Its protein is CASSALAGGLWVLHTGELFF.